This entry features one TCR beta chain sequence. Its antigen is currently not known. No base qualities exist here, and no much larger clone lies one base off it. The data derive from a study of technical replicates of blood from several donors (TCRdb year 2017). Library creation used the immunoSEQ multiplex PCR assay. TCRdb obtained this table from immuneACCESS and retained in-frame rearrangements with V and J assigned. These tables miss some clones; where compared with another copy, unresolved V genes account for less than half of the shortfall, and the remainder is unexplained. Recorded for this sample are 70,000 to 95,000 clones; around 93% of them occurred a single time. The ten largest clones take up under 0.3% of the sample. Looking up the germline V gene yields CDR1 SGDLS and CDR2 YYNGEE. Trimming leaves V shorter by 4 bases and J shorter by 10 bases, with the junction holding 8 bases beyond the gene matches. The CDR3 numbers 14 residues from cysteine through phenylalanine. The DNA shown is the 42-base CDR3, in frame from base 1.

The material sequenced was T cells isolated from PBMCs. The TCR comes from a human donor in good health. The chain was built from TRBV9 and TRBJ1-6, with 7 bases in between that match TRBD1. The sequenced DNA: TGTGCCAGCAGCTCCCGGACAGGAACCTCACCCCTCCACTTT. This translates into CASSSRTGTSPLHF.